The rows below give T cell receptor beta chains drawn from one sample of a study of T cell responses to AZD1222 COVID-19 vaccine. Sequencing used immunoSEQ multiplex PCR; TCRdb keeps in-frame clones, though not all of them. This sample has 110,000 to 150,000 clones, with about 92% found just once. The sequencing used peripheral blood, collected 28 days after the second AZD1222 dose. The receptors come from an adult who received the AZD1222 COVID-19 vaccine. Each CDR3 is given with its conserved first and last residue. Each record gives: J gene, V gene, clone size, D gene, CDR3 protein, CDR3 DNA. D genes are given only for firm matches. Size tells how often a clone was seen (once, few, many) or the class of an expanded clone, and some rows leave it out.

TRBJ1-2 | TRBV6-5 | NA | TRBD1 | CASSGTALPNYGYTF | TGTGCCAGCAGCGGGACAGCTTTGCCTAACTATGGCTACACCTTC
TRBJ1-5 | TRBV5-8 | NA | TRBD1 | CASLRKGAYSNQPQHF | TGTGCCAGCCTTCGGAAGGGGGCGTATAGCAATCAGCCCCAGCATTTT
TRBJ2-1 | TRBV7-2 | NA | TRBD1 | CASSSGQGYEQFF | TGTGCCAGCAGCTCGGGACAGGGCTATGAGCAGTTCTTC
TRBJ2-7 | TRBV5-1 | NA | TRBD1 | CASSRQGSYEQYF | TGCGCCAGTTCAAGACAGGGCTCTTACGAGCAGTACTTC
TRBJ1-2 | TRBV24-1 | NA | NA | CATSTGRYGYTF | TGTGCCACCAGTACAGGGAGGTATGGCTACACCTTC
TRBJ2-7 | TRBV6-5 | NA | NA | CASSSGLAREQYF | TGTGCCAGCAGTTCAGGGCTAGCGCGGGAGCAGTACTTC
TRBJ2-4 | TRBV2 | once | TRBD2 | CASSGGGLTKNIQYF | TGTGCCAGCAGTGGGGGGGGTTTAACCAAAAACATTCAGTACTTC
TRBJ1-2 | TRBV6-5 | NA | NA | CASSYSGSQGNYGYTF | TGTGCCAGCAGTTACTCGGGGTCGCAGGGAAACTATGGCTACACCTTC
TRBJ2-1 | TRBV7-9 | NA | TRBD1 | CASSPWTGGDYNEQFF | TGTGCCAGCAGCCCCTGGACAGGGGGCGACTACAATGAGCAGTTCTTC
TRBJ2-2 | TRBV11-2 | NA | NA | CASSSIGGHSDTGELFF | TGTGCCAGCAGCTCTATAGGGGGGCACTCGGACACCGGGGAGCTGTTTTTT
TRBJ2-2 | TRBV10-3 | NA | NA | CAISESKGPNTGELFF | TGTGCCATCAGTGAGTCGAAGGGGCCAAACACCGGGGAGCTGTTTTTT
TRBJ2-5 | TRBV18 | NA | TRBD2 | CASSLRTSGRSGETQYF | TGTGCCAGCTCACTAAGGACTAGCGGGAGGAGCGGGGAGACCCAGTACTTC
TRBJ1-1 | TRBV7-6 | NA | NA | CASSPGRGAFF | TGTGCCAGCAGCCCTGGTAGGGGGGCTTTCTTT
TRBJ2-1 | TRBV7-3 | NA | TRBD2 | CASSSQLAGVGLEKFF | TGTGCCAGCAGCTCACAACTAGCGGGGGTTGGTCTCGAGAAGTTCTTC
TRBJ1-2 | TRBV15 | NA | TRBD1 | CATSRGQGAGYTF | TGTGCCACCAGCAGAGGACAGGGGGCGGGCTACACCTTC
TRBJ1-1 | TRBV10-3 | NA | NA | CAISDRVGENTEAFF | TGTGCCATCAGTGACAGGGTCGGCGAGAACACTGAAGCTTTCTTT
TRBJ1-2 | TRBV28 | once | NA | CASSRIGYGYTF | TGTGCCAGCAGTAGGATAGGCTATGGCTACACCTTC
TRBJ1-5 | TRBV7-2 | NA | NA | CASSLTPPRGGQPQHF | TGTGCCAGCAGCTTAACCCCCCCTCGCGGTGGGCAGCCCCAGCATTTT
TRBJ2-1 | TRBV5-1 | NA | TRBD1 | CASRPGGQGANEQFF | TGCGCCAGCAGACCGGGGGGACAGGGAGCCAATGAGCAGTTCTTC
TRBJ1-6 | TRBV28 | NA | TRBD1 | CAEQGDYNSPLHF | TGTGCCGAACAGGGGGACTATAATTCACCCCTCCACTTT
TRBJ1-2 | TRBV7-2 | NA | TRBD1 | CASSPDRAYGYTF | TGTGCCAGCAGCCCTGACAGGGCCTATGGCTACACCTTC
TRBJ1-1 | TRBV5-1 | NA | NA | CASSLTGGLNTEAFF | TGCGCCAGCAGCTTGACAGGCGGATTGAACACTGAAGCTTTCTTT
TRBJ2-2 | TRBV4-1 | once | TRBD2 | CASSHGRGGTGELFF | TGCGCCAGCAGCCACGGGAGGGGCGGCACCGGGGAGCTGTTTTTT
TRBJ2-1 | TRBV9 | NA | TRBD2 | CASSVGTSGSSYNEQFF | TGTGCCAGCAGCGTAGGGACTAGCGGGTCCTCCTACAATGAGCAGTTCTTC